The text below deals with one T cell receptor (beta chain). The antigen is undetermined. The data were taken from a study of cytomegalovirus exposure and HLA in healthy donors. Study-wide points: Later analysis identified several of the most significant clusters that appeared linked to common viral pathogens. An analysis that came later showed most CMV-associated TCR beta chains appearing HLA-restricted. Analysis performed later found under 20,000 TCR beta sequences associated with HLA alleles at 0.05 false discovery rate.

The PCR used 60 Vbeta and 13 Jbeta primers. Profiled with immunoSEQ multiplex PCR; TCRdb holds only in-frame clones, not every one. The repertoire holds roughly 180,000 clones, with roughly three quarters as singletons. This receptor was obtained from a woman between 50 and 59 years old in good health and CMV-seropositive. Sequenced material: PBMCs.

CDR3 amino acids: CASSLRAGGPADTQYF. The CDR3 nucleotides are TGTGCCAGCAGCTTGCGAGCGGGGGGGCCAGCAGATACGCAGTATTTT. The chain couples TRBV5-4 to TRBJ2-3, with 10 bases lining up with TRBD2. This CDR3 region has 16 residues. V lost 1 base and J lost 4; bases outside the gene matches: 6. CDR1 SGHNT and CDR2 YYREEE come from the germline V gene (reference sequence).